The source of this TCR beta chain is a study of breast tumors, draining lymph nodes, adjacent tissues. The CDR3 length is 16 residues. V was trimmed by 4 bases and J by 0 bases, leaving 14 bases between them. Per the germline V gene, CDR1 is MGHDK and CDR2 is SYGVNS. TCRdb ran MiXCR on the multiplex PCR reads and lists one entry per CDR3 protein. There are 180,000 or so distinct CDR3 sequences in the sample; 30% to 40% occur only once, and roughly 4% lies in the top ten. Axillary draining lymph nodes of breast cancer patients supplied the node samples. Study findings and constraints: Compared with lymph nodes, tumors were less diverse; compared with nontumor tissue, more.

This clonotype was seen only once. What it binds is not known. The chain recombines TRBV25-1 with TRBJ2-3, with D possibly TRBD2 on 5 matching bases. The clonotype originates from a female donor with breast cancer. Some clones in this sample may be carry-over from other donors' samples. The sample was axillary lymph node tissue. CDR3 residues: CASSAPEGSSTDTQYF. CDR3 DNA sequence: TGTGCCAGCAGTGCTCCTGAGGGTTCTAGCACAGATACGCAGTATTTT.